The 24 T cell receptor beta chains reported below all come from one sample, sequenced in a study of blood T cell repertoires in COVID-19. TCRdb's table, derived via immunoSEQ multiplex PCR, lists solely in-frame clones and lacks some. This sample has over 95,000 clones; about 89% occur once, and the top ten carry about a fifth. Sequencing was done on a sample of peripheral blood. Receptor source: a human donor with acute or convalescent COVID-19. The donor label of this sample is uncertain.

V and J are TRBV6-5 and TRBJ2-5; TRBD2 matches 11 bases. Germline-derived CDR1 and CDR2 are MNHEY and SVGAGI. CDR3 length equals 14 residues. Trimming removed 5 bases from V and 5 bases from J; junction bases left unmatched: 4. The CDR3 DNA follows: TGTGCCAGCAGTCTAGCGGGAGGAGCGGAGACCCAGTACTTC. Its translation is CASSLAGGAETQYF.

The V call is TRBV18, the J call TRBJ1-4; D is ambiguous. This CDR3 is built from 16 residues. Germline-derived CDR1 and CDR2 are KGHSH and LQKENI. V was clipped by 1 base and J by 0 bases, with 9 bases between them. CDR3 DNA sequence: TGTGCCAGCTCACCACGGCCGCCTGCAACTAATGAAAAACTGTTTTTT. Encoded protein: CASSPRPPATNEKLFF.

The rearrangement links TRBV7-3 to TRBJ1-1; unclear D gene. CDR3 length: 14 residues. Trimming took 6 bases from V and 1 from J, leaving 12 bases between them. The germline CDR1 and CDR2 sequences are SGHTA and FQGTGA. The CDR3 spells CASSFTGSNTEAFF. The CDR3 region has the DNA TGTGCCAGCAGTTTTACGGGGTCGAACACTGAAGCTTTCTTT.

The chain employs TRBV4-3 and TRBJ1-6; D is undetermined. The CDR3 has 14 residues. Germline V gives CDR1 LGHNA, CDR2 YSLEER. V was cut by 1 base and J by 6 bases, with 7 bases left in between. The CDR3 DNA reads TGCGCCAGCAGCCAAGGCAGACTTAATTCACCCCTCCACTTT. This codes for CASSQGRLNSPLHF.

This sequence joins TRBV30 and TRBJ1-6; tentatively, D is TRBD1 (6 bases). Trimming took off 3 bases at V and 6 bases at J, with 18 bases between the two ends. This CDR3 spans 16 amino acids. Looked up from germline, CDR1 is GTSNPN and CDR2 is SVGIG (reference sequence). This CDR3 reads CAWRSTTGFFNSPLHF. DNA of the CDR3: TGTGCCTGGAGGAGTACTACAGGGTTCTTTAATTCACCCCTCCACTTT. Full variable domain (rest looked up from reference TRBV30 and TRBJ1-6): SQTIHQWPATLVQPVGSPLSLECTVEGTSNPNLYWYRQAAGRGLQLLFYSVGIGQISSEVPQNLSASRPQDRQFILSSKKLLLSDSGFYLCAWRSTTGFFNSPLHFGNGTRLTVT.

The rearrangement links TRBV28 to TRBJ1-5; D call uncertain. Germline V gene lookup returns CDR1 MDHEN and CDR2 SYDVKM. V lost 4 bases and J lost 2, with 15 bases in between. CDR3 size: 16 residues. CDR3 loop: CASSSPSGSGNQPQHF. The CDR3 nucleotides read TGTGCCAGCAGTTCCCCCTCGGGTAGTGGCAATCAGCCCCAGCATTTT.

The J gene is TRBJ2-2, the V gene TRBV28; D remains ambiguous. Germline CDR1 is MDHEN and CDR2 is SYDVKM. CDR3 length: 14 residues. Trimming removed 3 bases at V and 4 bases at J, with 9 bases between. The CDR3 DNA reads TGTGCCAGCAGTTTTGAAGTAGCCACCGGGGAGCTGTTTTTT. It yields the protein CASSFEVATGELFF.

In DNA form, the CDR3 reads TGTGCCAGCAGTTGGCTCCCAGGATCCCGTGGCTACACCTTC. This encodes CASSWLPGSRGYTF. This rearrangement joins TRBV28 to TRBJ1-2; D is ambiguous. The germline V gene encodes CDR1 MDHEN and CDR2 SYDVKM. Trimming took 4 bases from V and 7 from J, leaving 16 bases between them. The CDR3 is made up of 14 amino acids.

The chain couples TRBV5-5 to TRBJ2-1; D not certain. Looked up from germline, CDR1 is SGHKS and CDR2 is YYEKEE (reference sequence). The V and J ends lost 0 bases and 5 bases respectively, with 9 bases between them. This CDR3 contains 14 residues. The CDR3 loop reads CASSLGADNNEQFF. The CDR3 DNA reads as TGTGCCAGCAGCTTGGGGGCAGATAACAATGAGCAGTTCTTC. Looking up the rest from reference TRBV5-5 and TRBJ2-1 gives the full variable domain: DAGVTQSPTHLIKTRGQQVTLRCSPISGHKSVSWYQQVLGQGPQFIFQYYEKEERGRGNFPDRFSARQFPNYSSELNVNALLLGDSALYLCASSLGADNNEQFFGPGTRLTVL.

This rearrangement joins TRBV18 to TRBJ2-7; 7 bases agree with TRBD1. The CDR3 is 14 amino acids. J was trimmed by 3 bases and V by 2 bases; bases with no gene match: 4. Germline CDR1 KGHSH, CDR2 LQKENI. The CDR3 here is CASSPTTGNYEQYF. Written as DNA, the CDR3 is TGTGCCAGCTCACCAACGACAGGGAACTACGAGCAGTACTTC.

The CDR3 sequence: CASSLSVGDSQYEQYF. The CDR3 bases are TGTGCCAGCAGCTTGTCTGTTGGAGACTCCCAGTACGAGCAGTACTTC. The J gene is TRBJ2-7, the V gene TRBV11-2, with D unclear. This CDR3 region has 16 residues. V was pared by 3 bases and J by 4 bases, with 19 bases between. Germline CDR1 SGHAT, CDR2 FQNNGV. The variable domain in full, completed from reference TRBV11-2 and TRBJ2-7, reads EAGVAQSPRYKIIEKRQSVAFWCNPISGHATLYWYQQILGQGPKLLIQFQNNGVVDDSQLPKDRFSAERLKGVDSTLKIQPAKLEDSAVYLCASSLSVGDSQYEQYFGPGTRLTVT.

The chain combines TRBV15 with TRBJ2-4; D is unclear. The CDR3 spans 13 residues. Trimming shortened V by 0 bases and J by 9 bases, and 9 bases separated the two germline ends. The germline CDR1 and CDR2 sequences are LNHNV and YYDKDF (reference sequence). The CDR3 sequence: CATSRDLRSIQYF. The CDR3 coding sequence is TGTGCCACCAGCAGAGATCTGAGGAGCATTCAGTACTTC.

This sequence joins TRBV2 and TRBJ2-7; 8 nucleotides align to TRBD1. The length of the CDR3 is 14 residues. Germline V gene sequence: CDR1 SNHLY, CDR2 FYNNEI. The ends lost 3 bases at V and 0 bases at J; junction bases unmatched: 1. The CDR3 coding sequence is TGTGCCAGCAGTGACAGGGGGCGCTCCTACGAGCAGTACTTC. It is translated as CASSDRGRSYEQYF.

This clone has a single count. The chain employs TRBV5-1 and TRBJ2-1, with 9 positions matching TRBD1. This CDR3 spans 17 amino acids. CDR1 and CDR2 from the germline V gene are SGHRS and YFSETQ. V shed 3 bases, J shed 8 bases, and the junction held 15 bases outside the gene matches. This CDR3 reads CASSSEARQGDGDEQFF. Written as DNA, the CDR3 is TGCGCCAGCAGCTCCGAAGCTCGACAGGGGGACGGCGATGAGCAGTTCTTC.

The chain links TRBV3-1 (or the pseudogene TRBV3-2) to TRBJ2-3; 13 bases match TRBD2. J was trimmed by 6 bases and V by 2 bases; bases with no gene match: 11. The CDR3 consists of 18 residues. The germline V gene has CDR1 LGHDT and CDR2 YNNKEL (reference sequence). The CDR3 DNA follows: TGTGCCAGCAGCCAACGGCCAGGACTAGCGGGGGTTTCTGATACGCAGTATTTT. Protein product: CASSQRPGLAGVSDTQYF.

The chain's CDR3 is CASSFSGRSDEQYF. CDR3 DNA sequence: TGTGCCAGTAGTTTTAGCGGGAGATCCGACGAGCAGTACTTC. The chain carries TRBV19 and TRBJ2-7; 9 positions agree with TRBD2. This CDR3 has 14 amino acids. From germline, CDR1 is LNHDA and CDR2 SQIVND (reference sequence). Trimming removed 5 bases from V and 5 bases from J; junction bases left unmatched: 7. Drawing the rest from reference TRBV19 and TRBJ2-7, the complete variable domain is DGGITQSPKYLFRKEGQNVTLSCEQNLNHDAMYWYRQDPGQGLRLIYYSQIVNDFQKGDIAEGYSVSREKKESFPLTVTSAQKNPTAFYLCASSFSGRSDEQYFGPGTRLTVT.

The rearrangement uses TRBV19 and TRBJ1-6; a weak D match, TRBD1 (5 bases). The V gene lost 3 bases and the J gene lost 10 bases, with 16 bases spanning the gap. Per the germline V gene, CDR1 is LNHDA and CDR2 is SQIVND (reference sequence). The CDR3 has 15 amino acids. The CDR3 protein is CASSIWSREGSPLHF. CDR3 nucleotide sequence: TGTGCCAGTAGTATCTGGTCCAGGGAGGGATCACCCCTCCACTTT.

V usage is TRBV7-2 and J usage is TRBJ2-1; 15 positions agree with TRBD2. This CDR3 is built from 17 residues. The J segment lost 5 bases and the V segment lost 4 bases, leaving 6 bases of the junction unmatched. Germline CDR1 reads SGHTA; CDR2 reads FQGNSA. The CDR3: CASSSRTSGRGDNEQFF. CDR3 sequence (DNA): TGTGCCAGCAGCTCAAGGACTAGCGGGAGGGGTGACAATGAGCAGTTCTTC.

The V gene is TRBV6-5, the J gene TRBJ1-6; 7 bases align to TRBD1. V lost 8 bases and J lost 6; bases outside the gene matches: 7. The germline CDR1 and CDR2 sequences are MNHEY and SVGAGI. This CDR3 spans 14 amino acids. The CDR3 nucleotides read TGTGCCAGCCTCCCGACAGGGAGTAATTCACCCCTCCACTTT. Protein: CASLPTGSNSPLHF.

The rearrangement links TRBV2 to TRBJ1-2; TRBD1 is a possible D gene (5 bases). Germline CDR1 is SNHLY and CDR2 is FYNNEI. Trimming took 2 bases from V and 1 from J, leaving 8 bases between them. There are 14 residues in the CDR3. The CDR3 DNA reads TGTGCCAGCAGTGAACTGGGGGGTAACTATGGCTACACCTTC. This translates into CASSELGGNYGYTF.

The genes are TRBV18 and TRBJ1-5, with a possible D match to TRBD1 (5 bases). There are 15 residues in the CDR3. Germline V gene data show CDR1 as KGHSH and CDR2 as LQKENI. With 6 bases removed from V and 6 bases from J, the gap between germline ends came to 18 bases. The CDR3 loop is CASSQGRGTGQPQHF. CDR3 sequence (DNA): TGTGCCAGCTCCCAGGGAAGGGGTACTGGTCAGCCCCAGCATTTT.

The gene calls are TRBV4-3 and TRBJ2-1; a possible D gene is TRBD2 (6 bases). The ends were cut back, 0 bases at V and 3 bases at J, with 12 bases in the middle. Germline loops: CDR1 LGHNA, CDR2 YSLEER. There are 16 residues in the CDR3. DNA of the CDR3: TGCGCCAGCAGCCAAGAGTTCCGGGGGATCTACAATGAGCAGTTCTTC. It yields the protein CASSQEFRGIYNEQFF.

The rearrangement uses TRBV7-9 and TRBJ2-7; 10 bases line up with TRBD2. CDR1 is SEHNR, CDR2 FQNEAQ, per germline (reference sequence). Germline trimming cut 7 bases from V and 0 bases from J; bases unmatched to any gene: 6. CDR3 length: 15 residues. This CDR3 is CASTKGTSVSYEQYF. The CDR3 nucleotides read TGTGCCAGCACCAAAGGGACTAGCGTCTCCTACGAGCAGTACTTC. Variable domain in full (rest from reference TRBV7-9 and TRBJ2-7): DTGVSQNPRHKITKRGQNVTFRCDPISEHNRLYWYRQTLGQGPEFLTYFQNEAQLEKSRLLSDRFSAERPKGSFSTLEIQRTEQGDSAMYLCASTKGTSVSYEQYFGPGTRLTVT.

The chain has TRBV6-2 or TRBV6-3 and TRBJ1-5, with D perhaps TRBD1 (5 bases). Trimming left V 5 bases short and J 7 bases short, with 15 bases between. From germline, CDR1 is MNHEY and CDR2 SVGEGT. The CDR3 totals 14 residues. The CDR3 loop reads CASSPGLGRQPQHF. Written as DNA, the CDR3 is TGTGCCAGCAGTCCAGGGTTAGGAAGACAGCCCCAGCATTTT.